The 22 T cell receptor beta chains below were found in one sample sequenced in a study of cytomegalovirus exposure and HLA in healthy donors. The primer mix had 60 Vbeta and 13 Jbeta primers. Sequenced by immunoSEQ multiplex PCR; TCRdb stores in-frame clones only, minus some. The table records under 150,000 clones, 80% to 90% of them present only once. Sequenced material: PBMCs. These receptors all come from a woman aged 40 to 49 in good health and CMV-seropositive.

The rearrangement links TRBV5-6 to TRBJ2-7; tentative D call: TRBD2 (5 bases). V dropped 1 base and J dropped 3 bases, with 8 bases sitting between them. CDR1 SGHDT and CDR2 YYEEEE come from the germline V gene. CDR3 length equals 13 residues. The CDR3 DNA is TGTGCCAGCAGCTTGTTGGCGGGCTACGAGCAGTACTTC. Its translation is CASSLLAGYEQYF.

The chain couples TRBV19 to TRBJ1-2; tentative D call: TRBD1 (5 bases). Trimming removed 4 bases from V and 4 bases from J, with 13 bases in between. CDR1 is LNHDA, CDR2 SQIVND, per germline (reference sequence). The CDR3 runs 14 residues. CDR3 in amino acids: CASSKLGLGYGYTF. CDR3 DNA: TGTGCCAGTAGTAAGTTGGGACTTGGCTATGGCTACACCTTC.

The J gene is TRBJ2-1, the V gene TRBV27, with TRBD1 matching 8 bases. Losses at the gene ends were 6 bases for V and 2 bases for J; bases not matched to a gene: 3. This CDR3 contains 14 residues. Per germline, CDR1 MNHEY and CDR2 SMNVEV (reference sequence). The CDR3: CASRPDRAYNEQFF. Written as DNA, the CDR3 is TGTGCCAGCAGGCCGGACAGGGCCTACAATGAGCAGTTCTTC.

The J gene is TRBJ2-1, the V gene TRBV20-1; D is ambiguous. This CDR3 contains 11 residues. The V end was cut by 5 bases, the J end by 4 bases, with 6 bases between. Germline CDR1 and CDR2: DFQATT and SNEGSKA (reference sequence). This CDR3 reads CSAPKYNEQFF. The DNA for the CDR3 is TGCAGTGCTCCAAAATACAATGAGCAGTTCTTC.

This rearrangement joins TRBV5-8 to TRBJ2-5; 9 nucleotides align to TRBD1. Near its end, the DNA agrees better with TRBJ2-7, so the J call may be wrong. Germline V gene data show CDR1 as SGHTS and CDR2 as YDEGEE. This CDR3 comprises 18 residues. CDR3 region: CASSLVRVSGTGSYEQYF. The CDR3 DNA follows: TGTGCCAGCAGCTTGGTCAGGGTTTCGGGGACAGGGTCCTACGAGCAGTACTTC.

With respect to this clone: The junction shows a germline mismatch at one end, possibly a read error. This chain's CDR3 is CASSLPGGGVANEKLSF. The CDR3, as DNA: TGTGCCAGCAGTTTACCGGGGGGCGGTGTGGCTAATGAAAAACTGTCTTTT. The chain is built from TRBV28 and TRBJ1-4, with a tentative D call TRBD1 (6 bases). Per the germline V gene, CDR1 is MDHEN and CDR2 is SYDVKM. There are 17 residues in the CDR3. The whole variable domain, remainder taken from reference TRBV28 and TRBJ1-4, is DVKVTQSSRYLVKRTGEKVFLECVQDMDHENMFWYRQDPGLGLRLIYFSYDVKMKEKGDIPEGYSVSREKKERFSLILESASTNQTSMYLCASSLPGGGVANEKLSFGSGTQLSVL.

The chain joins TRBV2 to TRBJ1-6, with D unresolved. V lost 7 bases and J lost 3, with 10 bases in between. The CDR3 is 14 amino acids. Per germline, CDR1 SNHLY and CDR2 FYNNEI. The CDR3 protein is CASISRIYNSPLHF. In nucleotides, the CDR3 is TGTGCCAGCATATCCAGAATCTATAATTCACCCCTCCACTTT.

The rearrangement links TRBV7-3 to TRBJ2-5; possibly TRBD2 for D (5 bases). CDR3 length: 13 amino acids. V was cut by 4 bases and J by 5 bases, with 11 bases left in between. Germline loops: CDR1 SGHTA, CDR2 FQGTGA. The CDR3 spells CASSWGPGETQYF. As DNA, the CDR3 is TGTGCCAGCAGCTGGGGTCCGGGGGAGACCCAGTACTTC.

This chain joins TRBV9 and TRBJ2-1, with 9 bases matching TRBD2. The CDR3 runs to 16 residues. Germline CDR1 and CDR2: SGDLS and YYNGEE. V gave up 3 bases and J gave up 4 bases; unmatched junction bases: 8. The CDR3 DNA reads TGTGCCAGCAGCGGCAGTTCTAGCGGGGCGTACAATGAGCAGTTCTTC. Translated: CASSGSSSGAYNEQFF.

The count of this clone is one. CDR3: CAWSVQGNGYTF. CDR3 coding DNA: TGTGCCTGGAGTGTACAGGGAAATGGCTACACCTTC. The rearrangement links TRBV30 to TRBJ1-2; D perhaps matches TRBD1 (6 bases). CDR1 GTSNPN and CDR2 SVGIG come from the germline V gene (reference sequence). The CDR3 covers 12 residues. The ends were cut back, 0 bases at V and 6 bases at J, with 8 bases in the middle. Filled out from reference TRBV30 and TRBJ1-2, the complete variable domain reads SQTIHQWPATLVQPVGSPLSLECTVEGTSNPNLYWYRQAAGRGLQLLFYSVGIGQISSEVPQNLSASRPQDRQFILSSKKLLLSDSGFYLCAWSVQGNGYTFGSGTRLTVV.

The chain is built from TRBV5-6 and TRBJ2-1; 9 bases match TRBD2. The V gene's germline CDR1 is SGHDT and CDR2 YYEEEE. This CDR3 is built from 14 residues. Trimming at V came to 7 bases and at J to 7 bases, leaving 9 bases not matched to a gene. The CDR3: CASLLGLASNEQFF. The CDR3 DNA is TGTGCCAGCCTCCTCGGACTAGCGTCGAATGAGCAGTTCTTC.

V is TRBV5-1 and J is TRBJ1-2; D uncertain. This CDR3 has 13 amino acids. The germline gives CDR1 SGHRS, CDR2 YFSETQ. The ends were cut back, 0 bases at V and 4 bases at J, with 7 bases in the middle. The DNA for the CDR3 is TGCGCCAGCAGCTTGGACAGCGGCTATGGCTACACCTTC. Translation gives CASSLDSGYGYTF. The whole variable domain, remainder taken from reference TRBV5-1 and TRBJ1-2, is KAGVTQTPRYLIKTRGQQVTLSCSPISGHRSVSWYQQTPGQGLQFLFEYFSETQRNKGNFPGRFSGRQFSNSRSEMNVSTLELGDSALYLCASSLDSGYGYTFGSGTRLTVV.

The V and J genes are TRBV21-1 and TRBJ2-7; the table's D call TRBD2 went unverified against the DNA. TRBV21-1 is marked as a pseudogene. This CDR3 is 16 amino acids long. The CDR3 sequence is CASSKKGSGCPYEQYF. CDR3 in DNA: TGTGCCAGCAGCAAGAAGGGGAGCGGGTGTCCCTACGAGCAGTACTTC.

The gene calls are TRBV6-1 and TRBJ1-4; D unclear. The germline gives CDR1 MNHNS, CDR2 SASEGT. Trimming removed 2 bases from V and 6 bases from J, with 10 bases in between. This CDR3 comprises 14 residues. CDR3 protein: CASSESWGDEKLFF. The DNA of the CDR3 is TGTGCCAGCAGTGAATCGTGGGGAGATGAAAAACTGTTTTTT.

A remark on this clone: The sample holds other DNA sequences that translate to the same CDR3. DNA for the CDR3: TGTGCCAGCAGCAGCCGACTAGCCAAAAACATTCAGTACTTC. Its translation is CASSSRLAKNIQYF. The rearrangement links TRBV11-2 to TRBJ2-4; no reliable D call. Germline V lookup: CDR1 SGHAT, CDR2 FQNNGV. The length of the CDR3 is 14 residues. V lost 5 bases to trimming and J lost 0 bases, with 8 bases between them.

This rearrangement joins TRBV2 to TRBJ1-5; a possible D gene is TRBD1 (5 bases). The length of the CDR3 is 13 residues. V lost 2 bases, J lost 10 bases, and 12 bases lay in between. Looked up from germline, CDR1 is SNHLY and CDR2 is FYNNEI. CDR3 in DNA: TGTGCCAGCAGTGAATCCGCCGGGGGACCCCAGCATTTT. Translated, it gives CASSESAGGPQHF. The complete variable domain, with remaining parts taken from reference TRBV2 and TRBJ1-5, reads EPEVTQTPSHQVTQMGQEVILRCVPISNHLYFYWYRQILGQKVEFLVSFYNNEISEKSEIFDDQFSVERPDGSNFTLKIRSTKLEDSAMYFCASSESAGGPQHFGDGTRLSIL.

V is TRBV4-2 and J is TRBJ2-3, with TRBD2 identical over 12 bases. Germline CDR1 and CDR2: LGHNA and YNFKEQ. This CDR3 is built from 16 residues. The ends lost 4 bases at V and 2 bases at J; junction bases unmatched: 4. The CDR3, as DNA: TGTGCCAGCAGCCCCAGACTAGCGGGGGCCACAGATACGCAGTATTTT. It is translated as CASSPRLAGATDTQYF.

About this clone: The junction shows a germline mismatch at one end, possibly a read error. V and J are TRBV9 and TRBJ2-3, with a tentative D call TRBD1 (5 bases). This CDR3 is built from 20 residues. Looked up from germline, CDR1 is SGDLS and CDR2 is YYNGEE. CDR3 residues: CASSASFLGYPGGNTGTQYF. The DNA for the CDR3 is TGTGCCAGCAGCGCCTCGTTTTTGGGATATCCCGGTGGGAACACAGGTACGCAGTATTTT.

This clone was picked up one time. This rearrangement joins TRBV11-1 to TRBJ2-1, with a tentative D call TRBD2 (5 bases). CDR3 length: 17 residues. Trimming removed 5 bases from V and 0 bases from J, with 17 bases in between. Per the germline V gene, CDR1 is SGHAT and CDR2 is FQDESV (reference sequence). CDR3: CASSLSRGVSSYNEQFF. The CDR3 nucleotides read TGTGCCAGCAGCCTTAGTCGGGGTGTTAGCTCCTACAATGAGCAGTTCTTC.

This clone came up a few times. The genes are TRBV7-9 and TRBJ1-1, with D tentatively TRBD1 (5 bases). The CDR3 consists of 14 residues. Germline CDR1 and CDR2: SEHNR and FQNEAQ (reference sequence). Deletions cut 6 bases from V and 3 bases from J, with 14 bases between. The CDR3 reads CASRSSWGDTEAFF. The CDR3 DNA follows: TGTGCCAGCAGGTCTAGTTGGGGCGACACTGAAGCTTTCTTT.

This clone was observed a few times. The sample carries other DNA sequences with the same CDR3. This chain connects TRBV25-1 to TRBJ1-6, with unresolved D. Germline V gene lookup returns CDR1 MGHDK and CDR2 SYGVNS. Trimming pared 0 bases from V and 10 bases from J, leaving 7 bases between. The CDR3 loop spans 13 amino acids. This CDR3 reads CASSEYKRSPLHF. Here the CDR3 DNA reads TGTGCCAGCAGTGAATATAAGAGATCACCCCTCCACTTT.

The CDR3 coding sequence is TGTGCCAGCAGTTACCGCGGCCGGGCTGAAGCTTTCTTT. It specifies CASSYRGRAEAFF. This sequence joins TRBV6-5 and TRBJ1-1; D unresolved. This CDR3 comprises 13 residues. The germline V and J ends were trimmed by 2 bases and 6 bases, with 10 bases remaining between them. Germline-derived CDR1 and CDR2 are MNHEY and SVGAGI.